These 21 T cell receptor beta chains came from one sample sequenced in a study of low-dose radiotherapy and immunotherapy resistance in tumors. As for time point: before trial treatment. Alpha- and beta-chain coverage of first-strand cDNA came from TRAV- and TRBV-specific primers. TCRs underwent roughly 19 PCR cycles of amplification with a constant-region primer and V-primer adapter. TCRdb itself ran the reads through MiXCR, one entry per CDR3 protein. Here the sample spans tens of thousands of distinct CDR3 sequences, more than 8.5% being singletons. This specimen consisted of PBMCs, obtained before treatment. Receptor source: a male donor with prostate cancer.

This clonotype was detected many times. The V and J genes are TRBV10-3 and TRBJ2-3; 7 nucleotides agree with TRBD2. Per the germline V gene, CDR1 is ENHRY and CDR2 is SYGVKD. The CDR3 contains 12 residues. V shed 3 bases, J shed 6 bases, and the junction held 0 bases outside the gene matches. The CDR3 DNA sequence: TGTGCCATCAGTGACGGGGGGGATACGCAGTATTTT. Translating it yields CAISDGGDTQYF.

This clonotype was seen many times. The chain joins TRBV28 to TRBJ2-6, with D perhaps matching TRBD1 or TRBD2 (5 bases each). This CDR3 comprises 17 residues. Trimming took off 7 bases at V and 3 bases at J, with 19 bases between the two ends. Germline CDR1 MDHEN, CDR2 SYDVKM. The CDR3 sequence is CASTGEGTLLGANVLTF. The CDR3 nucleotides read TGTGCCAGCACCGGCGAGGGGACCCTTCTTGGGGCCAACGTCCTGACTTTC.

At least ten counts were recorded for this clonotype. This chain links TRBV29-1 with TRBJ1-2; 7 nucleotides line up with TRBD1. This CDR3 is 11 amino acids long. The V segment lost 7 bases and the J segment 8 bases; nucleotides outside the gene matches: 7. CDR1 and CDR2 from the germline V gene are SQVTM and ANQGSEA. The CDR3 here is CSDTGVRGYTF. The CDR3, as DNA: TGCAGCGACACAGGGGTGCGGGGCTACACCTTC.

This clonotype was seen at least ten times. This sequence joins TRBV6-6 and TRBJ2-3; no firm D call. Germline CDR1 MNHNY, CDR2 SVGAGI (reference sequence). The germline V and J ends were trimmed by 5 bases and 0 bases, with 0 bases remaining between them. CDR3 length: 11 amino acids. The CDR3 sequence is CASSSTDTQYF. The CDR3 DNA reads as TGTGCCAGCAGTAGCACAGATACGCAGTATTTT.

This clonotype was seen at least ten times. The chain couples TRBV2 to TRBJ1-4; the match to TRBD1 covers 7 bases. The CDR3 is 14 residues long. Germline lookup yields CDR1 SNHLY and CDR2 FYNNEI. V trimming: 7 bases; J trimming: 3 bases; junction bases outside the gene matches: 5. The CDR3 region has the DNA TGTGCCAGCAATCCGGACAGGTCTAATGAAAAACTGTTTTTT. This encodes CASNPDRSNEKLFF.

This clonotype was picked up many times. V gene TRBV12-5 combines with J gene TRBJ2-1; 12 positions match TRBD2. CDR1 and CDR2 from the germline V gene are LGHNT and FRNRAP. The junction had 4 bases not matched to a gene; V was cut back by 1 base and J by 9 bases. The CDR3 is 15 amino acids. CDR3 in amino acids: CASGLGLAGAGEQFF. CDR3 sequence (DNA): TGTGCTAGTGGTTTGGGACTAGCGGGAGCCGGTGAGCAGTTCTTC.

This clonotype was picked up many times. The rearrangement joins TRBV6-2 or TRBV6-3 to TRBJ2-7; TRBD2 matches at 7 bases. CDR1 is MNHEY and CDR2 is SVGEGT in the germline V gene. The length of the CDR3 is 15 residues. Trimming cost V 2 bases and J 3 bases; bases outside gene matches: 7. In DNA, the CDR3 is TGTGCCAGCAGTTACCGGCTAGCGGACCTCTACGAGCAGTACTTC. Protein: CASSYRLADLYEQYF.

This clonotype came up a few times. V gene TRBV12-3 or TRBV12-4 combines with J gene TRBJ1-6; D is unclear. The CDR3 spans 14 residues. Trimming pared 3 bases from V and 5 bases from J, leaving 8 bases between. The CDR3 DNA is TGTGCCAGCAGTTTGGCAATTAATAATTCACCCCTCCACTTT. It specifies CASSLAINNSPLHF.

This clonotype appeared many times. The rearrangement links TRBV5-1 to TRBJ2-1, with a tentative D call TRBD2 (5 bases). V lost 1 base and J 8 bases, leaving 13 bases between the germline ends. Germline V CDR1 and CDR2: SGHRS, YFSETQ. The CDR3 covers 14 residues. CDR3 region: CASSLSQTNHEQFF. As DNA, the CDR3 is TGCGCCAGCAGCTTGTCCCAGACTAATCATGAGCAGTTCTTC.

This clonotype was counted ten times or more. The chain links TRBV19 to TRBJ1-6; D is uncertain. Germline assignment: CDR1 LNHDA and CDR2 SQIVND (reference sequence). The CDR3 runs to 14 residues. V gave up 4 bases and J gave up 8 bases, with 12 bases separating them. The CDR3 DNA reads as TGTGCCAGTAGTAGTAGGTCCTCCGATTCACCCCTCCACTTT. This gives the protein CASSSRSSDSPLHF.

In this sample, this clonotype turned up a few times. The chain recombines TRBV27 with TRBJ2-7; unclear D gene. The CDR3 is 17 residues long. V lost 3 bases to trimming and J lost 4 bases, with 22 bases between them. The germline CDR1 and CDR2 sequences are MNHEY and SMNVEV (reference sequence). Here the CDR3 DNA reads TGTGCCAGCAGTTTGAAGGCCAGGCGGCCCCTAACATACGAGCAGTACTTC. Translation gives CASSLKARRPLTYEQYF.

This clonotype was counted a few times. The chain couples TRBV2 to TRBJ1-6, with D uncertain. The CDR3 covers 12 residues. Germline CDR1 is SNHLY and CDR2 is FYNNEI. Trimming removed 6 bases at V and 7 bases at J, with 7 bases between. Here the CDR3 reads CASSPANSPLHF. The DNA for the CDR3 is TGTGCCAGCAGCCCGGCGAATTCACCCCTCCACTTT.

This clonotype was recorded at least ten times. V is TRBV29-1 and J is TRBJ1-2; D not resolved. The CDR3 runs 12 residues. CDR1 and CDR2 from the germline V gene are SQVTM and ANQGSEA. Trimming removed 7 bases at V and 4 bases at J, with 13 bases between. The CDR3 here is CSGQALGYGYTF. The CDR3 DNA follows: TGCAGCGGGCAGGCGTTGGGCTATGGCTACACCTTC.

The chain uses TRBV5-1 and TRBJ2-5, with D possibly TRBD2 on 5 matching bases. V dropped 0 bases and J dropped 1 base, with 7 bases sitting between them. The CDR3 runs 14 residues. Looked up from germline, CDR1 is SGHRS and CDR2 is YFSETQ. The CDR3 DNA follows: TGCGCCAGCAGCTTGGCCAGCGGCCAAGAGACCCAGTACTTC. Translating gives CASSLASGQETQYF. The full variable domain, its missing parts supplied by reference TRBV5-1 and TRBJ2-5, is KAGVTQTPRYLIKTRGQQVTLSCSPISGHRSVSWYQQTPGQGLQFLFEYFSETQRNKGNFPGRFSGRQFSNSRSEMNVSTLELGDSALYLCASSLASGQETQYFGPGTRLLVL.

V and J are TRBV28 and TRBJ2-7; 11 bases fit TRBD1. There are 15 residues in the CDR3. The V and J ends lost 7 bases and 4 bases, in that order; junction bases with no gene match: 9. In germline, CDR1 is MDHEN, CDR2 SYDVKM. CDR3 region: CASTHRTGGGYEQYF. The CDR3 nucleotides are TGTGCCAGCACCCACAGGACAGGGGGCGGGTACGAGCAGTACTTC.

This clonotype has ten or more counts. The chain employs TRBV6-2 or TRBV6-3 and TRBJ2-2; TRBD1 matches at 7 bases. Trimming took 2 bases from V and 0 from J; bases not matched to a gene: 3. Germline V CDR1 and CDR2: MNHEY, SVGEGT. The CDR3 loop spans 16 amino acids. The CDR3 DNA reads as TGTGCCAGCAGTTACGGTGGGACAGCGAACACCGGGGAGCTGTTTTTT. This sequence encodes CASSYGGTANTGELFF.

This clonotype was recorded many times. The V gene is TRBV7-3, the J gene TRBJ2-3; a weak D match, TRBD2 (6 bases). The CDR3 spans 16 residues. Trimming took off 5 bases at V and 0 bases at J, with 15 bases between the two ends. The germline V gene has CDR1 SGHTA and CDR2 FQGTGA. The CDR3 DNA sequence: TGTGCCAGCAGCCCAATGGGTAGCGGAAGCACAGATACGCAGTATTTT. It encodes CASSPMGSGSTDTQYF.

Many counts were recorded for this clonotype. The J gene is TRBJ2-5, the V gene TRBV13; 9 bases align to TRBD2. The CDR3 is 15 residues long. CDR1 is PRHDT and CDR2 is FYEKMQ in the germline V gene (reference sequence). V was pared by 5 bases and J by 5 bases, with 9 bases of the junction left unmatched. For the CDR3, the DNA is TGTGCCAGCAGCGTAGCGGGAGAGCTCCTTGAGACCCAGTACTTC. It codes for CASSVAGELLETQYF.

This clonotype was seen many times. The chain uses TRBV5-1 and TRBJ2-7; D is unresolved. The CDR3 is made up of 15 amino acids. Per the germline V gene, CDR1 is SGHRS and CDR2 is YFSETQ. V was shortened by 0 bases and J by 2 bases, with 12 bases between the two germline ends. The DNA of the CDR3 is TGCGCCAGCAGCTTGGCCAGCACTCATGCCTACGAGCAGTACTTC. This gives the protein CASSLASTHAYEQYF. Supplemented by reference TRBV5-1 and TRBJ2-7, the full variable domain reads KAGVTQTPRYLIKTRGQQVTLSCSPISGHRSVSWYQQTPGQGLQFLFEYFSETQRNKGNFPGRFSGRQFSNSRSEMNVSTLELGDSALYLCASSLASTHAYEQYFGPGTRLTVT.

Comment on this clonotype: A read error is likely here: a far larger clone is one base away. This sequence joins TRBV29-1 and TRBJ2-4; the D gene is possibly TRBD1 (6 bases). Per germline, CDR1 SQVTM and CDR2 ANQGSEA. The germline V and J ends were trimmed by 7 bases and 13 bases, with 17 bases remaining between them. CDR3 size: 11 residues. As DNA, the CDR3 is TGCAGCGCCCAGGAAGGGGGTGAGCAGTACTTC. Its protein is CSAQEGGEQYF.

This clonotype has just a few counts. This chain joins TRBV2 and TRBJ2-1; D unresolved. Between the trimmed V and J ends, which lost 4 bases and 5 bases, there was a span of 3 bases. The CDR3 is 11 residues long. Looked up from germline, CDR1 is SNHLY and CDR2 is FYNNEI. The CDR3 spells CASSADNEQFF. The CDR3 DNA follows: TGTGCCAGCAGTGCCGACAATGAGCAGTTCTTC.